Detailed here is one T cell receptor beta chain. What this receptor recognizes is not known. Qualities for individual bases were not recorded, and no much larger clone is one base off. CDR1 and CDR2 were assigned from the germline V gene as MDHEN and SYDVKM. Trimming takes 6 bases from V and 0 bases from J, and the germline ends sit 14 bases apart. There are 15 amino acids in the CDR3, from cysteine to phenylalanine inclusive. The read is trimmed to its CDR3 DNA, 45 bases read in frame from base 1. This entry comes from a study of CD8+ T cells in alopecia areata (dated by TCRdb to the late 2010s). Notes on the research overall: The study used high-throughput TCRbeta sequencing to examine T cell clonal expansion in alopecia areata, in both the C3H/HeJ mouse model and human patients. Scalp clonality was compared among normal scalp (n=4), patchy alopecia areata scalp (n=8), and alopecia totalis/universalis scalp (n=8). TCRbeta CDR3 regions were amplified by immunoSEQ multiplex PCR using 35 Vbeta forward and 13 Jbeta reverse primers. In humans, TCRbeta sequencing was performed on scalp tissue and on sorted CD4+ and CD8+ peripheral blood T cells from healthy controls and from patients with patchy or totalis/universalis alopecia areata. RNA came from the PAXgene miRNA kit for fixed scalp, the miRNeasy kit for PBMCs, and the RNeasy kit for mouse skin.

PBMCs were separated by density centrifugation and stained for CD3, CD4 and CD8, after which CD4+ and CD8+ T cells were sorted on a FACSAria. Scalp biopsies and blood samples were obtained from unaffected controls. Library method: the immunoSEQ multiplex PCR assay. To provide template for TCR sequencing, every sample had RNA extracted and reverse transcribed into cDNA. First-strand cDNA was synthesized with SuperScript III using a 2:1 mix of oligo-dT and random hexamers. A synthetic immune receptor repertoire was used to measure amplification bias, and any remaining bias was corrected computationally. In the original analysis: Raw reads were preprocessed to remove errors, and CDR3 was defined by IMGT conventions from the conserved cysteine to phenylalanine. Clonality was computed as 1 minus the Shannon entropy, with the entropy normalized by log2 of the number of productive unique TCRs. Whether each scalp clone was CD4 or CD8 was inferred by checking scalp TCRbeta sequences against the CD4 and CD8 repertoires from sorted blood. TCRdb took this table from immuneACCESS and kept in-frame rearrangements with V and J called. Such tables lack part of the clones; where checked against another copy, unresolved V genes explain under half of the gap, and the rest is unexplained. V and J calls and clone size are those listed in that table; D and trimming were worked out from the DNA. The sample contains 95,000 to 110,000 clones, about 60% of them found a single time. The ten largest clonotypes hold roughly 8.8% of the sample.

General study outcomes and caveats: Lesional scalp, especially in alopecia totalis/universalis, showed higher clonality and more expanded CD8+ clones than normal scalp, suggesting antigenic drive. Unlike mouse skin, which is dominated by gammadelta T cells, normal human skin has resident alphabeta T cells that are also sequenced, and this complicates analysis of the scalp TCR repertoire. TCR sequences shared between patients were less clear than in mice, possibly partly because of HLA diversity in the patient population.

The V and J segments used are TRBV28 and TRBJ1-1; TRBD1 is a weak D gene call, 5 bases matching. Sequenced input: CD4+ T cells sorted from blood. The source of this sequence is a human donor in good health. The DNA sequence is given as TGTGCCAGCAGGATCGGTGGGGGTTTGAACACTGAAGCTTTCTTT. It specifies CASRIGGGLNTEAFF.